The clone carrying this TCR beta chain was seen only a few times. The V and J ends lost 4 bases and 5 bases, in that order; junction bases with no gene match: 12. CDR1 and CDR2 (germline): MNHEY, SVGEGT. CDR3 length equals 16 residues. TCRdb's copy holds only in-frame clones and misses some; the assay was immunoSEQ multiplex PCR. Of approximately 120,000 clones in the sample, roughly 79% were seen once. The data belong to a study of blood T cell repertoires in COVID-19. The sequence was collected from a human donor in a cohort sampled during active COVID-19. Material: peripheral blood. V usage is TRBV6-2 or TRBV6-3 and J usage is TRBJ2-5, with TRBD2 matching 8 bases. CDR3 bases: TGTGCCAGCAGTTCGCCGACTAGCGTAGGTTCCGAGACCCAGTACTTC. Translating it yields CASSSPTSVGSETQYF.